The 23 T cell receptor beta chains presented below share a single source sample, sequenced in a study of cytomegalovirus exposure and HLA in healthy donors. The PCR ran on 60 Vbeta and 13 Jbeta primers. Data came from immunoSEQ multiplex PCR; TCRdb stores just in-frame clones and leaves some out. The sample carries a few hundred thousand clones, around 77% recorded once. Sequencing used PBMCs. These receptor sequences come from a woman between 25 and 40 years old in good health and CMV-seronegative.

The chain has TRBV4-2 and TRBJ1-2, with TRBD1 matching 7 bases. The length of the CDR3 is 13 residues. The J segment lost 5 bases and the V segment lost 2 bases, leaving 2 bases of the junction unmatched. CDR1 is LGHNA, CDR2 YNFKEQ, per germline. This chain's CDR3 is CASSQTGAYGYTF. Written as DNA, the CDR3 is TGTGCCAGCAGCCAAACAGGGGCATATGGCTACACCTTC.

The chain links TRBV7-9 to TRBJ2-1, with TRBD1 as a possible D gene (5 bases). In germline, CDR1 is SEHNR, CDR2 FQNEAQ (reference sequence). With 1 base removed from V and 6 bases from J, the gap between germline ends came to 10 bases. The CDR3 extends over 14 amino acids. The CDR3 nucleotides read TGTGCCAGCAGCTTAGTAGGGGTTCGCAATGAGCAGTTCTTC. This translates into CASSLVGVRNEQFF.

This chain uses TRBV28 with TRBJ2-1; 7 positions match TRBD1. In germline, CDR1 is MDHEN, CDR2 SYDVKM. This CDR3 has 14 residues. The J segment lost 9 bases and the V segment lost 2 bases, leaving 7 bases of the junction unmatched. CDR3 sequence reads: CASSLPDRAPEQFF. The CDR3 DNA reads as TGTGCCAGCAGTTTACCCGACAGGGCCCCTGAGCAGTTCTTC. The full variable domain, completed using reference TRBV28 and TRBJ2-1, is DVKVTQSSRYLVKRTGEKVFLECVQDMDHENMFWYRQDPGLGLRLIYFSYDVKMKEKGDIPEGYSVSREKKERFSLILESASTNQTSMYLCASSLPDRAPEQFFGPGTRLTVL.

The rearrangement links TRBV10-1 to TRBJ2-7; D is unclear. V lost 1 base and J lost 4, with 8 bases in between. The CDR3 has 13 residues. Per the germline V gene, CDR1 is WNHNN and CDR2 is SYGVQD (reference sequence). The CDR3 DNA follows: TGCGCCAGCAGTGAGTTTCGAGATTACGAGCAGTACTTC. Residues: CASSEFRDYEQYF.

This clone was recorded a few times. In DNA, the CDR3 is TGTGCCAGCAGTTCGGGATATGAAGAGACCCAGTACTTC. It translates to CASSSGYEETQYF. This sequence joins TRBV27 and TRBJ2-5; D is perhaps TRBD2 (5 bases). The CDR3 totals 13 residues. V was shortened by 4 bases and J by 3 bases, with 9 bases between the two germline ends. The germline CDR1 and CDR2 sequences are MNHEY and SMNVEV (reference sequence).

This clone has only a few counts. This rearrangement joins TRBV19 to TRBJ2-7; 7 bases fit TRBD1. The V gene's germline CDR1 is LNHDA and CDR2 SQIVND (reference sequence). The CDR3 contains 15 residues. The V segment lost 3 bases and the J segment 2 bases; nucleotides outside the gene matches: 7. Here the CDR3 DNA reads TGTGCCAGTAGTATGGAAGGGGACAGTGCCTACGAGCAGTACTTC. It yields the protein CASSMEGDSAYEQYF.

V gene TRBV7-8 combines with J gene TRBJ1-5; D unclear. The V gene's germline CDR1 is SGHVS and CDR2 FQNEAQ. The CDR3 is made up of 14 amino acids. V lost 4 bases to trimming and J lost 4 bases, with 11 bases between them. The CDR3 is CASSSTVYNQPQHF. CDR3 coding DNA: TGTGCCAGCAGCTCCACAGTGTATAATCAGCCCCAGCATTTT.

This clone turned up a few times. J is TRBJ2-7 and V is TRBV4-1, with 7 nucleotides matching TRBD1. With V trimmed by 3 bases and J by 3 bases, 8 bases remained unmatched. The CDR3 loop spans 15 amino acids. The V gene's germline CDR1 is MGHRA and CDR2 YSYEKL. The CDR3 loop reads CASSQDDREGYEQYF. The CDR3, as DNA: TGCGCCAGCAGCCAGGACGACAGGGAAGGCTACGAGCAGTACTTC.

CDR3 sequence (DNA): TGCAGCGCCTCGGCAGGGGCCCTCTCTGGAAACACCATATATTTT. Its translation is CSASAGALSGNTIYF. The chain is built from TRBV29-1 and TRBJ1-3; D possibly corresponds to TRBD1 (6 bases). Germline CDR1 and CDR2: SQVTM and ANQGSEA. V was cut by 7 bases and J by 0 bases, with 16 bases left in between. This CDR3 spans 15 amino acids.

The chain has TRBV6-1 and TRBJ1-3; TRBD1 might be the D (6 bases). The germline gives CDR1 MNHNS, CDR2 SASEGT. The V and J ends lost 7 bases and 4 bases respectively, with 17 bases between them. The CDR3 is 15 residues long. The DNA for the CDR3 is TGTGCCAGCAAACGAGATCCAGGGGACGGAAACACCATATATTTT. This codes for CASKRDPGDGNTIYF.

V and J are TRBV5-1 and TRBJ1-1, with D tentatively TRBD1 (6 bases). Trimming stripped 4 bases from V and 4 bases from J, with 14 bases between. From germline, CDR1 is SGHRS and CDR2 YFSETQ. The CDR3 loop spans 14 amino acids. Here the CDR3 reads CASSEQGFGTEAFF. The CDR3 DNA reads TGCGCCAGCAGCGAACAGGGCTTTGGCACTGAAGCTTTCTTT.

This chain links TRBV5-5 with TRBJ2-7; tentative D call: TRBD1 (6 bases). There are 14 residues in the CDR3. The germline V gene has CDR1 SGHKS and CDR2 YYEKEE (reference sequence). Trimming stripped 6 bases from V and 2 bases from J, with 15 bases between. The CDR3 region is CASTYRALTYEQYF. The CDR3 DNA reads as TGTGCCAGCACCTACAGGGCCCTAACCTACGAGCAGTACTTC.

This clone was seen a single time. This chain uses TRBV9 with TRBJ2-5; perhaps TRBD2 as D (6 bases). The ends were cut back, 3 bases at V and 1 base at J, with 10 bases in the middle. Germline CDR1 reads SGDLS; CDR2 reads YYNGEE. This CDR3 region has 14 residues. The DNA of the CDR3 is TGTGCCAGCAGCGCCACCGGGAGCCAAGAGACCCAGTACTTC. Translating it yields CASSATGSQETQYF.

The chain employs TRBV6-1 and TRBJ1-2; maybe TRBD1 (6 bases). This CDR3 is 14 amino acids long. Trimming removed 6 bases from V and 4 bases from J, with 15 bases in between. CDR1 is MNHNS and CDR2 is SASEGT in the germline V gene. CDR3 in DNA: TGTGCCAGCAGGGCGACAGGAGAGATCTATGGCTACACCTTC. Its protein is CASRATGEIYGYTF.

The chain links TRBV19 to TRBJ1-1, with a tentative D call TRBD1 (6 bases). The ends were cut back, 8 bases at V and 1 base at J, with 11 bases in the middle. Germline values: CDR1 LNHDA, CDR2 SQIVND (reference sequence). The CDR3 sequence is 13 residues long. The CDR3 coding sequence is TGTGCCAGTCGAGAGGGACAGAACACTGAAGCTTTCTTT. Encoded protein: CASREGQNTEAFF.

This chain connects TRBV28 to TRBJ1-6; 7 bases agree with TRBD1. This CDR3 has 13 residues. From germline, CDR1 is MDHEN and CDR2 SYDVKM. V trimming: 7 bases; J trimming: 7 bases; junction bases outside the gene matches: 4. CDR3 bases: TGTGCCAGCACCCGGGACAGCAATTCACCCCTCCACTTT. The encoded protein is CASTRDSNSPLHF.

Here the CDR3 DNA reads TGTGCCAGCTGGACTAGCGGGAGGATCCAAGAGACCCAGTACTTC. It codes for CASWTSGRIQETQYF. V is TRBV28 and J is TRBJ2-5; TRBD2 matches at 14 bases. CDR1 and CDR2 from the germline V gene are MDHEN and SYDVKM. The CDR3 is made up of 15 amino acids. Trimming at V came to 8 bases and at J to 1 base, leaving 3 bases not matched to a gene.

The J gene is TRBJ2-7, the V gene TRBV2; possibly TRBD1 for D (5 bases). Trimming stripped 0 bases from V and 6 bases from J, with 12 bases between. Germline CDR1 SNHLY, CDR2 FYNNEI. The CDR3 is 14 amino acids. The CDR3 nucleotides read TGTGCCAGCAGTGAAGCGCTTGGGCAGGGCGAGCAGTACTTC. Translation gives CASSEALGQGEQYF.

J is TRBJ2-2 and V is TRBV30, with D possibly TRBD1 on 6 matching bases. This CDR3 is 14 amino acids long. Trimming took 4 bases from V and 4 from J, leaving 13 bases between them. The germline V gene has CDR1 GTSNPN and CDR2 SVGIG (reference sequence). The CDR3 region is CAWKTGWVTGELFF. As DNA, the CDR3 is TGTGCCTGGAAAACAGGGTGGGTCACCGGGGAGCTGTTTTTT.

This chain connects TRBV6-5 to TRBJ1-2, with D possibly matching TRBD1 (5 bases). V lost 2 bases, J lost 7 bases, and 17 bases lay in between. The CDR3 length is 15 residues. Germline assignment: CDR1 MNHEY and CDR2 SVGAGI. The DNA of the CDR3 is TGTGCCAGCAGTTACCGTCAGGGAGGGCTAGGTGGCTACACCTTC. Translated, it gives CASSYRQGGLGGYTF.

Of note for this clone: Germline and junction disagree at one end, which may indicate a read error. This chain links TRBV7-9 with TRBJ2-7; the D is unclear. CDR1 SEHNR and CDR2 FQNEAQ come from the germline V gene (reference sequence). The length of the CDR3 is 12 residues. The CDR3 nucleotides read TGTTCCAGCAGCTTACGCGCCTACGAGCAGTACTTC. It translates to CSSSLRAYEQYF.

V usage is TRBV27 and J usage is TRBJ2-3; 10 bases line up with TRBD1. This CDR3 region has 16 residues. The germline V gene has CDR1 MNHEY and CDR2 SMNVEV (reference sequence). With 6 bases clipped from V and 3 bases from J, the junction kept 9 bases outside the gene matches. The CDR3 sequence: CASSPFPGQGTDTQYF. CDR3 nucleotide sequence: TGTGCCAGCAGCCCTTTCCCGGGACAGGGGACAGATACGCAGTATTTT.

This sequence joins TRBV5-1 and TRBJ1-1; D is undetermined. The CDR3 is 13 amino acids. Trimming left V 2 bases short and J 1 base short, with 6 bases between. Germline CDR1 reads SGHRS; CDR2 reads YFSETQ. The CDR3 DNA is TGCGCCAGCAGCTTCCGGTCGAACACTGAAGCTTTCTTT. Translation: CASSFRSNTEAFF.